The 10 T cell receptor beta chains presented below share a single source sample, sequenced in a study of blood T cell repertoires in COVID-19. TCRdb's table, derived via immunoSEQ multiplex PCR, lists solely in-frame clones and lacks some. The profile shows a few hundred thousand clones, 84% of them singletons. The material sequenced was peripheral blood. The receptor source for this set is a human donor in a cohort sampled during active COVID-19.

V gene TRBV11-2 combines with J gene TRBJ2-2; TRBD1 matches at 9 bases. The CDR3 totals 15 residues. The germline V gene encodes CDR1 SGHAT and CDR2 FQNNGV. V was pared by 3 bases and J by 6 bases, with 5 bases of the junction left unmatched. This CDR3 reads CASSLGTGTPGELFF. CDR3 coding DNA: TGTGCCAGCAGCTTGGGGACAGGGACGCCCGGGGAGCTGTTTTTT.

The chain uses TRBV6-5 and TRBJ2-6; D is perhaps TRBD2 (5 bases). The V gene's germline CDR1 is MNHEY and CDR2 SVGAGI. Trimming took 8 bases from V and 2 from J, leaving 10 bases between them. The CDR3 loop spans 14 amino acids. This CDR3 is CASGPGTGANVLTF. The CDR3 DNA is TGTGCCAGCGGACCGGGAACTGGGGCCAACGTCCTGACTTTC.

The gene calls are TRBV9 and TRBJ1-4; 7 bases fit TRBD1. The CDR3 totals 18 residues. From germline, CDR1 is SGDLS and CDR2 YYNGEE. V was clipped by 0 bases and J by 0 bases; unmatched bases: 8. The CDR3 region is CASSVGQGVPSTNEKLFF. Here the CDR3 DNA reads TGTGCCAGCAGCGTAGGACAGGGCGTTCCGTCAACTAATGAAAAACTGTTTTTT.

The chain is built from TRBV7-2 and TRBJ1-1; D ambiguous. The CDR3 extends over 13 amino acids. Germline assignment: CDR1 SGHTA and CDR2 FQGNSA. Trimming took off 3 bases at V and 4 bases at J, with 9 bases between the two ends. In nucleotides, the CDR3 is TGTGCCAGCAGCTTCGGTAGATCCACTGAAGCTTTCTTT. Translating it yields CASSFGRSTEAFF.

The V and J genes are TRBV7-6 and TRBJ1-3; tentatively, D is TRBD1 (6 bases). The CDR3 covers 15 residues. V was cut by 5 bases and J by 1 base, with 12 bases left in between. The germline CDR1 and CDR2 sequences are SGHVS and FNYEAQ. This CDR3 reads CASSLRGGSGNTIYF. The CDR3 bases are TGTGCCAGCAGCCTAAGGGGGGGTTCTGGAAACACCATATATTTT.

CDR3 residues: CASRRRGSGETQYF. CDR3 nucleotides: TGTGCCAGCAGAAGGCGGGGAAGTGGAGAGACCCAGTACTTC. The V and J genes are TRBV6-5 and TRBJ2-5; possibly TRBD2 for D (6 bases). Germline V gene data show CDR1 as MNHEY and CDR2 as SVGAGI. The CDR3 length is 14 residues. Trimming took off 6 bases at V and 4 bases at J, with 15 bases between the two ends.

The chain recombines TRBV18 with TRBJ1-1, with D possibly TRBD1 on 6 matching bases. CDR1 is KGHSH and CDR2 is LQKENI in the germline V gene. The CDR3 covers 17 residues. The V gene lost 3 bases and the J gene lost 0 bases, with 17 bases spanning the gap. The CDR3 here is CASSPMRLGTMNTEAFF. In DNA form, the CDR3 reads TGTGCCAGCTCACCCATGCGTCTTGGGACAATGAACACTGAAGCTTTCTTT. The whole variable domain, filled in from reference TRBV18 and TRBJ1-1, reads NAGVMQNPRHLVRRRGQEARLRCSPMKGHSHVYWYRQLPEEGLKFMVYLQKENIIDESGMPKERFSAEFPKEGPSILRIQQVVRGDSAAYFCASSPMRLGTMNTEAFFGQGTRLTVV.

This chain connects TRBV2 to TRBJ2-5, with TRBD2 as a possible D gene (7 bases). Germline CDR1 reads SNHLY; CDR2 reads FYNNEI. The CDR3 spans 14 residues. Trimming cost V 4 bases and J 4 bases, with 13 bases left between them. In DNA form, the CDR3 reads TGTGCCAGCAGTGCCGCGGGGGCACGAGAGACCCAGTACTTC. Amino acids: CASSAAGARETQYF.

The chain couples TRBV5-1 to TRBJ2-1; 9 positions match TRBD2. The CDR3 spans 15 residues. Germline V lookup: CDR1 SGHRS, CDR2 YFSETQ. Losses at the gene ends were 4 bases for V and 4 bases for J; bases not matched to a gene: 6. CDR3 nucleotide sequence: TGCGCCAGCAGCGGTAGCGGGAGTCAGTACAATGAGCAGTTCTTC. Its translation: CASSGSGSQYNEQFF.

This rearrangement joins TRBV4-3 to TRBJ1-3; D gene uncertain. Germline-derived CDR1 and CDR2 are LGHNA and YSLEER. The V end lost 1 base, the J end lost 0 bases, and 10 bases lay between the germline ends. CDR3 length: 16 amino acids. CDR3 bases: TGCGCCAGCAGCCAAGCCGCAGCAGGCTCTGGAAACACCATATATTTT. Protein product: CASSQAAAGSGNTIYF.